Sequencing of this TCR beta chain was carried out in a study of regulatory T cells in long-lasting Graves disease. Germline-derived CDR1 and CDR2 are SNHLY and FYNNEI. V lost 6 bases to trimming and J lost 4 bases; unmatched junction nucleotides: 9. The CDR3 runs to 15 residues. Study outcomes and limitations: The study found TRBV28, TRBJ1-2 and TRBJ2-5 favored in persistent disease. TCR diversity was lower in persistent Graves' patients (versus newly diagnosed ones).

Time point here: newly diagnosed GD, antithyroid drugs for less than 3 months. RNA from PBMCs was the source of the TCR library. Researchers made TCR beta libraries by using iRepertoire HTBI primers and running Arm-PCR on CDR3 regions. In the source study's methods: Gene usage covered around 62 TRBV and roughly 13 TRBJ segments. A single record per CDR3 protein comes from TCRdb applying MiXCR to the multiplex PCR reads. The V and J calls were determined by TCRdb, not by the authors. The repertoire includes approximately 480,000 distinct CDR3 sequences, 16% of them detected once, and 10% to 15% sits in the top ten. This clonotype was seen ten or more times. Its antigen remains unidentified. This sample also belongs to another study, concerning T cells in Graves' hyperthyroidism and ophthalmopathy. That source reports: In the first-round RT-PCR of the TCR CDR3, the HTBI primer set was used.

Sequencing used peripheral blood mononuclear cells (PBMCs), obtained at new diagnosis, from a patient treated with antithyroid drugs. The TCR sequence derives from a man in his forties or fifties with Graves disease. The genes are TRBV2 and TRBJ1-5, with 7 bases fitting TRBD1. CDR3: CASSQRGDSNQPQHF. The CDR3 DNA sequence: TGTGCCAGCAGCCAAAGAGGGGACAGTAATCAGCCCCAGCATTTT. The variable domain in full, with the rest retrieved from reference TRBV2 and TRBJ1-5, is EPEVTQTPSHQVTQMGQEVILRCVPISNHLYFYWYRQILGQKVEFLVSFYNNEISEKSEIFDDQFSVERPDGSNFTLKIRSTKLEDSAMYFCASSQRGDSNQPQHFGDGTRLSIL.